Listed below are T cell receptor beta chains from one sample, sequenced in a study of response to subunit inactivated influenza vaccine. TCRdb redid the calling of the RT-PCR reads with MiXCR, one entry per CDR3 protein. Of hundreds of thousands of distinct CDR3 sequences in the sample, approximately 15% were seen once. Sequencing used CD4+ T cells sorted from PBMCs, obtained roughly 24 months after vaccination. These receptors were obtained from a man between 50 and 70 years old who received an inactivated influenza vaccine. CDR3s include the opening cysteine and the closing phenylalanine or tryptophan. D genes are given only for firm matches. Expanded clones get a size class; other rows say once, few or many, or leave the size out.

v_gene: TRBV7-9
j_gene: TRBJ2-5
abundance: -
d_gene: -
CDR3aa: CASSPVSRVLGETQYF
CDR3nt: TGTGCCAGCAGCCCTGTTTCCAGGGTTTTGGGTGAGACCCAGTACTTC

v_gene: TRBV24-1
j_gene: TRBJ2-2
abundance: -
d_gene: TRBD1
CDR3aa: CATTTSGTGRTGELFF
CDR3nt: TGTGCCACCACCACTTCCGGGACAGGGAGGACCGGGGAGCTGTTTTTT

v_gene: TRBV28
j_gene: TRBJ2-1
abundance: few
d_gene: -
CDR3aa: CASSHQYIYNEQFF
CDR3nt: TGTGCCAGCAGTCACCAGTACATCTACAATGAGCAGTTCTTC

v_gene: TRBV20-1
j_gene: TRBJ1-4
abundance: many
d_gene: -
CDR3aa: CSARDPPGAPTNEKLFF
CDR3nt: TGCAGTGCTAGAGACCCCCCGGGGGCACCAACTAATGAAAAACTGTTTTTT

v_gene: TRBV29-1
j_gene: TRBJ2-1
abundance: few
d_gene: -
CDR3aa: CSGGDQGYNEQFF
CDR3nt: TGCAGCGGGGGGGATCAGGGATACAATGAGCAGTTCTTC

v_gene: TRBV20-1
j_gene: TRBJ2-5
abundance: few
d_gene: -
CDR3aa: CSARDSLAGETQYF
CDR3nt: TGCAGTGCTAGAGATAGCCTAGCCGGAGAGACCCAGTACTTC

v_gene: TRBV20-1
j_gene: TRBJ2-5
abundance: -
d_gene: -
CDR3aa: CSTPPLWAQETQYF
CDR3nt: TGCAGTACCCCGCCCTTGTGGGCCCAAGAGACCCAGTACTTC

v_gene: TRBV9
j_gene: TRBJ2-3
abundance: few
d_gene: -
CDR3aa: CASSARTGTDTQYF
CDR3nt: TGTGCCAGCAGCGCAAGGACAGGCACAGATACGCAGTATTTT

v_gene: TRBV5-1
j_gene: TRBJ1-5
abundance: few
d_gene: -
CDR3aa: CASSLASGEGAQHF
CDR3nt: TGCGCCAGCAGCTTGGCGTCAGGGGAAGGGGCCCAGCATTTT

v_gene: TRBV7-9
j_gene: TRBJ1-1
abundance: -
d_gene: -
CDR3aa: CASSRRQGLSPGTEAFF
CDR3nt: TGTGCCAGCAGTAGAAGGCAGGGGTTATCCCCGGGCACTGAAGCTTTCTTT

v_gene: TRBV6-1
j_gene: TRBJ2-1
abundance: -
d_gene: TRBD2
CDR3aa: CASSEPTSGEDNEQFF
CDR3nt: TGTGCCAGCAGTGAACCAACTAGCGGGGAGGACAATGAGCAGTTCTTC

v_gene: TRBV10-3
j_gene: TRBJ2-7
abundance: many
d_gene: -
CDR3aa: CAISEGLPREQYF
CDR3nt: TGTGCCATCAGTGAAGGACTCCCTCGCGAGCAGTACTTC

v_gene: TRBV9
j_gene: TRBJ2-3
abundance: -
d_gene: TRBD2
CDR3aa: CASSPPSGGTQYF
CDR3nt: TGTGCCAGCAGCCCTCCTAGCGGTGGTACGCAGTATTTT

v_gene: TRBV14
j_gene: TRBJ1-2
abundance: few
d_gene: -
CDR3aa: CASSPPGGPIYGYTF
CDR3nt: TGTGCCAGCAGCCCCCCCGGTGGGCCGATATATGGCTACACCTTC

v_gene: TRBV4-2
j_gene: TRBJ2-3
abundance: many
d_gene: TRBD1
CDR3aa: CASAYGQGRSDTQYF
CDR3nt: TGTGCCAGCGCCTATGGACAGGGCCGATCAGATACGCAGTATTTT

v_gene: TRBV18
j_gene: TRBJ1-1
abundance: -
d_gene: -
CDR3aa: CASSSENTEAFF
CDR3nt: TGTGCCAGCTCATCCGAAAACACTGAAGCTTTCTTT